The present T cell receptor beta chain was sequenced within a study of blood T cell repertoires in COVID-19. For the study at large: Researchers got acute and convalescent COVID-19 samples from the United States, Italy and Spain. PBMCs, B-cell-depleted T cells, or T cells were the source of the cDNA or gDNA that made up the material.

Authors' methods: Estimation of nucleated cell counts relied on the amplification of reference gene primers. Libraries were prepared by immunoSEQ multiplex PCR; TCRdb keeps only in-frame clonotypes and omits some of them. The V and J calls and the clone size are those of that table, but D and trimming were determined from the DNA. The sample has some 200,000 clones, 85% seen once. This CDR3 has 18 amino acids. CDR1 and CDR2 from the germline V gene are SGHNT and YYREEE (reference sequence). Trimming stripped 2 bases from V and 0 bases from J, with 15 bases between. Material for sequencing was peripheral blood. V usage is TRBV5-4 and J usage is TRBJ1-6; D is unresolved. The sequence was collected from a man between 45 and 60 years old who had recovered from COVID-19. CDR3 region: CASSFGGPRSSYNSPLHF. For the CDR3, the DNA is TGTGCCAGCAGCTTTGGAGGCCCCAGGAGCTCCTATAATTCACCCCTCCACTTT.